The next 14 T cell receptor beta chains were all read from a single sample in a study of cytomegalovirus exposure and HLA in healthy donors. Primers included in the PCR were 60 Vbeta and 13 Jbeta primers. This table comes from immunoSEQ multiplex PCR, and its TCRdb copy is limited to in-frame clones, with some not included. The sample consists of about 120,000 clones, 79% of them appearing once. Sequencing input: PBMCs. All receptors derive from a man aged 25 to 40 in good health and CMV-seropositive.

The rearrangement uses TRBV5-6 and TRBJ1-1; D remains ambiguous. This CDR3 contains 13 residues. Germline V CDR1 and CDR2: SGHDT, YYEEEE. V gave up 6 bases and J gave up 5 bases, with 14 bases separating them. CDR3 region: CASTSGLGTEAFF. In DNA form, the CDR3 reads TGTGCCAGCACCTCCGGACTTGGTACTGAAGCTTTCTTT.

This clone was counted only a few times. This chain joins TRBV2 and TRBJ2-7; 10 positions agree with TRBD2. J gave up 3 bases and V 6 bases, and 5 bases lay outside the gene matches. There are 14 residues in the CDR3. Germline lookup yields CDR1 SNHLY and CDR2 FYNNEI. CDR3 bases: TGTGCCAGCAGGCCTAGCGGGGGCCACTACGAGCAGTACTTC. It translates to CASRPSGGHYEQYF.

The rearrangement links TRBV11-3 to TRBJ2-1; 8 bases are a match to TRBD2. In germline, CDR1 is SGHNT, CDR2 YENEEA. The CDR3 runs to 16 residues. The junction had 14 bases not matched to a gene; V was cut back by 5 bases and J by 8 bases. CDR3 residues: CASSPGGQRGIYEQFF. The CDR3 DNA reads TGTGCCAGCAGCCCCGGCGGGCAGCGGGGGATCTATGAGCAGTTCTTC.

The V call is TRBV9, the J call TRBJ2-7; D not resolved. The germline CDR1 and CDR2 sequences are SGDLS and YYNGEE. CDR3 size: 12 residues. The V end was cut by 5 bases, the J end by 2 bases, with 8 bases between. The CDR3 nucleotides read TGTGCCAGCAGAGCAGGTCCCTACGAGCAGTACTTC. This translates into CASRAGPYEQYF.

This sequence joins TRBV15 and TRBJ1-2; D might be TRBD1 (5 bases). V was clipped by 0 bases and J by 4 bases, with 12 bases between them. CDR1 LNHNV and CDR2 YYDKDF come from the germline V gene (reference sequence). The CDR3 has 15 residues. The DNA of the CDR3 is TGTGCCACCAGCAGAGATTTGCGACAGATCTATGGCTACACCTTC. It codes for CATSRDLRQIYGYTF.

The chain recombines TRBV10-3 with TRBJ1-5; tentatively, D is TRBD1 (5 bases). V was cut by 5 bases and J by 2 bases, with 10 bases left in between. The CDR3 is 14 residues long. Germline lookup yields CDR1 ENHRY and CDR2 SYGVKD. The CDR3 coding sequence is TGTGCCATCAGTCAGGGAATCGGCAATCAGCCCCAGCATTTT. This gives the protein CAISQGIGNQPQHF.

The chain joins TRBV11-3 to TRBJ1-1; perhaps TRBD1 as D (5 bases). In germline, CDR1 is SGHNT, CDR2 YENEEA. V lost 4 bases and J 1 base, leaving 10 bases between the germline ends. CDR3 length equals 14 residues. The CDR3 here is CASSSIRENTEAFF. The CDR3, as DNA: TGTGCCAGCAGCTCAATCAGGGAGAACACTGAAGCTTTCTTT.

V is TRBV2 and J is TRBJ1-3; D perhaps matches TRBD1 (5 bases). The germline V gene has CDR1 SNHLY and CDR2 FYNNEI. There are 14 residues in the CDR3. The V end was cut by 4 bases, the J end by 2 bases, with 9 bases between. This CDR3 is CASSGGRAGNTIYF. The DNA of the CDR3 is TGTGCCAGCAGTGGAGGCAGGGCTGGAAACACCATATATTTT.

V usage is TRBV19 and J usage is TRBJ1-5; weak D call: TRBD1 (5 bases). The germline gives CDR1 LNHDA, CDR2 SQIVND (reference sequence). This CDR3 has 16 residues. V was trimmed by 3 bases and J by 7 bases, leaving 19 bases between them. The DNA of the CDR3 is TGTGCCAGTAGTATCCGGCTGGACATATTCGTGCAGCCCCAGCATTTT. This encodes CASSIRLDIFVQPQHF.

The chain recombines TRBV5-6 with TRBJ2-5; tentative D call: TRBD2 (6 bases). The DNA end is a closer match to TRBJ2-7, so the J assignment may be wrong. Germline loops: CDR1 SGHDT, CDR2 YYEEEE. The CDR3 covers 14 residues. The CDR3 sequence: CASTLGTVTYEQYF. The DNA for the CDR3 is TGTGCCAGCACCCTTGGGACTGTGACTTACGAGCAGTACTTC.

The chain is built from TRBV5-4 and TRBJ2-5; 13 nucleotides align to TRBD2. V was pared by 4 bases and J by 2 bases, with 8 bases of the junction left unmatched. Germline values: CDR1 SGHNT, CDR2 YYREEE (reference sequence). CDR3 length: 17 amino acids. For the CDR3, the DNA is TGTGCCAGCAGCAGTGGGGGGACTAGCGGGGATCAAGAGACCCAGTACTTC. Translation: CASSSGGTSGDQETQYF.

The genes are TRBV5-4 and TRBJ2-3; the match to TRBD1 covers 9 bases. The J segment lost 3 bases and the V segment lost 0 bases, leaving 8 bases of the junction unmatched. Germline CDR1 reads SGHNT; CDR2 reads YYREEE (reference sequence). The CDR3 extends over 17 amino acids. CDR3 amino acids: CASSLGSTGGWTDTQYF. As DNA, the CDR3 is TGTGCCAGCAGCTTGGGTTCAACAGGGGGCTGGACAGATACGCAGTATTTT.

This clone was seen once. This chain joins TRBV4-3 and TRBJ1-3; D unresolved. Trimming pared 0 bases from V and 2 bases from J, leaving 8 bases between. The CDR3 covers 15 residues. Germline V gene data show CDR1 as LGHNA and CDR2 as YSLEER. The CDR3 loop reads CASSQDQYPGNTIYF. Here the CDR3 DNA reads TGCGCCAGCAGCCAAGATCAGTATCCTGGAAACACCATATATTTT.

The V and J genes are TRBV2 and TRBJ2-7; D is unclear. This CDR3 is built from 14 residues. Deletions cut 8 bases from V and 2 bases from J, with 16 bases between. CDR1 and CDR2 from the germline V gene are SNHLY and FYNNEI. Here the CDR3 reads CASYLQALTYEQYF. The CDR3 DNA reads TGTGCCAGCTACCTCCAGGCGCTTACCTACGAGCAGTACTTC. The full variable domain, its missing parts supplied by reference TRBV2 and TRBJ2-7, is EPEVTQTPSHQVTQMGQEVILRCVPISNHLYFYWYRQILGQKVEFLVSFYNNEISEKSEIFDDQFSVERPDGSNFTLKIRSTKLEDSAMYFCASYLQALTYEQYFGPGTRLTVT.